Included here is one TCR beta chain sequence, with context. This clone's antigen is unknown. Per-base quality was not reported, and no clone a single base away is much larger than it. This sample was taken from a study of blood T cell repertoires in COVID-19 (TCRdb year 2020). The study in broad terms: Samples from collaborators originated in the United States, Italy and Spain and spanned both the acute and convalescent phases of COVID-19. Nearly every sample came with metadata listing a de-identified subject ID, COVID-19 status, age in years and sex. Samples were obtained from the ongoing ImmuneRACE study (first 160 participants) and from over a thousand subjects provided by 6 global collaborators. The repertoires were released in a freely available public database intended as a resource for research on the immune response to SARS-CoV-2. The prospective study material was composed of cDNA or gDNA derived from T cells, B-cell-depleted T cells, or PBMCs. The dataset comprised deeply sampled blood TCRbeta repertoires from subjects exposed to, actively infected with, or recovered from COVID-19. Where HLA class I and class II types were available, the types were taken from metadata supplied by the sample provider, not from assay-based typing. Summary of the overall study and its limitations: The quantity of clinical and demographic metadata differed by source and by participant and was supplied without curation.

TCRbeta CDR3 regions were amplified from genomic DNA by means of the immunoSEQ Assay, a bias-controlled multiplex PCR. In the source study's methods: The number of nucleated cells in each sample was estimated by amplification of reference gene primers within the assay. To quantify the absolute abundance of each unique TCRbeta CDR3 rearrangement, sequence reads were collapsed and filtered. For each sample, productive Simpson clonality was calculated as the square root of Simpson's diversity index across productive rearrangements. In its TCRdb copy, this immuneACCESS table keeps in-frame sequences only and misses some clones. Where compared with another copy, unresolved V genes explain less than half of these, and the others have no known cause. That table supplies the V and J calls and clone size; D and trimming were determined from the DNA. The sample profile shows approximately 290,000 clones; approximately 86% of them were found once. The ten largest clones add up to around 1% of the sample.

The CDR3 goes from the cysteine to the phenylalanine over 17 residues. The sequence is cut down to CDR3 DNA, 51 bases in frame from base 1. For this chain, trimming is 0 bases at the V end and 1 base at the J end, and the number of junction bases without a gene match is 6. CDR1 and CDR2 are read off the germline V gene as SGHRS and YFSETQ. At one collaborating source in Seattle, patients were enrolled during active infection and were followed longitudinally through the course of disease. Each collaborating institution followed its own protocols to collect whole blood in K2EDTA tubes. For TCRbeta analysis, collaborators shipped samples in one of three forms: frozen whole blood, isolated PBMCs, or DNA extracted from either of those sample types.

Sequenced: peripheral blood. The origin of this receptor is a human donor with COVID-19, enrolled during active disease. The donor label of this sample is uncertain. This sequence uses TRBV5-1 and TRBJ2-7; TRBD2 matches 11 bases in the middle. The DNA sequence follows: TGCGCCAGCAGCTTGGATACTAGCGGGAGTCTTTCCTACGAGCAGTACTTC. This translates into CASSLDTSGSLSYEQYF.